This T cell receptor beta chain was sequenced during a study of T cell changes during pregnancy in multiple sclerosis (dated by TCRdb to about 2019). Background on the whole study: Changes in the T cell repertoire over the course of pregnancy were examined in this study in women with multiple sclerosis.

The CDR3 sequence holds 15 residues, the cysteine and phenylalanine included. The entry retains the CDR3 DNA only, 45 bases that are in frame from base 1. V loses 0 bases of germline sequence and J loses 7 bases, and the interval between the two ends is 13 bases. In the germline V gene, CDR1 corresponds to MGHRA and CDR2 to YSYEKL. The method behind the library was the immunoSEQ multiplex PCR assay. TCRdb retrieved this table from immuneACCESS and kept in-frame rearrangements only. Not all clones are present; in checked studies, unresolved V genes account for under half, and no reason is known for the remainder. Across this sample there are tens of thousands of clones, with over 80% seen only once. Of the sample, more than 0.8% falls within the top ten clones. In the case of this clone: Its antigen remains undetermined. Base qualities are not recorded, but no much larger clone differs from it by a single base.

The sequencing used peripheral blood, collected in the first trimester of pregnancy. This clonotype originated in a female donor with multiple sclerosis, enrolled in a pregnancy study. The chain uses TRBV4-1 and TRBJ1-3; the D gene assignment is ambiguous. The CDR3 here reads CASSQDQWAANTIYF. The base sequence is TGCGCCAGCAGCCAAGATCAATGGGCCGCTAACACCATATATTTT.